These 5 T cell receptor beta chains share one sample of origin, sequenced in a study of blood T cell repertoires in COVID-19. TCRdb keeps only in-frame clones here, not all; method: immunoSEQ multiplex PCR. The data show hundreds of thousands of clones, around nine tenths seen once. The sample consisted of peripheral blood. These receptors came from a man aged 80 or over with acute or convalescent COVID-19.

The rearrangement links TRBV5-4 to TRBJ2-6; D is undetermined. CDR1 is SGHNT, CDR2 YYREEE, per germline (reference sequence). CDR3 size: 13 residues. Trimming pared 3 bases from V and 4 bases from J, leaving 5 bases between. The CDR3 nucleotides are TGTGCCAGCAGCTGGGCGGGGGCCAACGTCCTGACTTTC. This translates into CASSWAGANVLTF.

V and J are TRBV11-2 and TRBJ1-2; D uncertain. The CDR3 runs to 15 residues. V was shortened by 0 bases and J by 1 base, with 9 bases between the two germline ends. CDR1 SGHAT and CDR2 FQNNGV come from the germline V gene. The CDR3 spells CASSLDALLNYGYTF. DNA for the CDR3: TGTGCCAGCAGCTTAGATGCCCTACTTAACTATGGCTACACCTTC.

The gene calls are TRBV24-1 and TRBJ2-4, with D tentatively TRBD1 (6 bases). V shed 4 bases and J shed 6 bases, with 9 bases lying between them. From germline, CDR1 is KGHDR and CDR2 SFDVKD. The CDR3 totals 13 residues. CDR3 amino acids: CATSEGHRNIQYF. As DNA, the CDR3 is TGTGCCACCAGTGAGGGACACAGAAACATTCAGTACTTC.

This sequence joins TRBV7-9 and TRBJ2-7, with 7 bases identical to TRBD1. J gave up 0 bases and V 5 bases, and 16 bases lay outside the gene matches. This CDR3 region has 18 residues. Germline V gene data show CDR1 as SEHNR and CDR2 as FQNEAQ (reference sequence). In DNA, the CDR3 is TGTGCCAGCAGCGGAGATAGGGGGCGTAGCCCGAGCTCCTACGAGCAGTACTTC. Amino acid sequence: CASSGDRGRSPSSYEQYF.

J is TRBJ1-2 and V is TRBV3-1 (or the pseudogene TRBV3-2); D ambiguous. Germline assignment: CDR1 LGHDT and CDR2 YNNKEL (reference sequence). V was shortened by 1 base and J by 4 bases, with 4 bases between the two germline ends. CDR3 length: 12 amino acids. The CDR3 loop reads CASSQAGYGYTF. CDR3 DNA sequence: TGTGCCAGCAGCCAAGCGGGCTATGGCTACACCTTC.